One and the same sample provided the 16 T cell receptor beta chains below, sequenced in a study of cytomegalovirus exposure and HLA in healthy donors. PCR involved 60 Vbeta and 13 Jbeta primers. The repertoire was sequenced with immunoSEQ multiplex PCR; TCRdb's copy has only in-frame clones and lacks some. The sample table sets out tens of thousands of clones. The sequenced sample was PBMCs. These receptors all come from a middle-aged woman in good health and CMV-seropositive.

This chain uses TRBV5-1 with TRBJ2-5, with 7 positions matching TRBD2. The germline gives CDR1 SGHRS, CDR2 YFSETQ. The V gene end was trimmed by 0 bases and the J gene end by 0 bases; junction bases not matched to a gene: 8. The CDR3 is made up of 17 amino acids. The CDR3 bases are TGCGCCAGCAGCTTGGGCCGAGCGGGGATAAACCAAGAGACCCAGTACTTC. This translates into CASSLGRAGINQETQYF.

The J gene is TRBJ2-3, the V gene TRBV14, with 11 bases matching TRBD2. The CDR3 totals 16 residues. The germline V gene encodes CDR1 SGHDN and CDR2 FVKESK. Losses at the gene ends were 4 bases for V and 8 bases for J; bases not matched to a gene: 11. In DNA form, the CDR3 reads TGTGCCAGCAGCCCCGGACTAGCGGGTGGTACCTTTACGCAGTATTTT. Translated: CASSPGLAGGTFTQYF.

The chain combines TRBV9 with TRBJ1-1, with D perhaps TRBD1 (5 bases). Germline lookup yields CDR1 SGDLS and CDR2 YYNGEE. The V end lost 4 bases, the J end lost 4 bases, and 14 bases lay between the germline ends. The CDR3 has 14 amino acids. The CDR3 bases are TGTGCCAGCAGCCCCACGGGGGTAGGCACTGAAGCTTTCTTT. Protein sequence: CASSPTGVGTEAFF.

This chain's CDR3 is CASSLVASNYGYTF. CDR3 DNA sequence: TGTGCCAGCAGCTTAGTGGCCTCTAACTATGGCTACACCTTC. The rearrangement joins TRBV7-2 to TRBJ1-2; D uncertain. Germline assignment: CDR1 SGHTA and CDR2 FQGNSA. The length of the CDR3 is 14 residues. V was cut by 1 base and J by 0 bases, with 6 bases left in between.

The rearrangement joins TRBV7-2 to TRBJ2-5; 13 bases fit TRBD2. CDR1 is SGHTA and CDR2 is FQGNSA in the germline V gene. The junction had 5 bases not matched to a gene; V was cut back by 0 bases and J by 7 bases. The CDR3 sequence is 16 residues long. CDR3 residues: CASSLATSGGARTQYF. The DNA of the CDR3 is TGTGCCAGCAGCTTAGCTACTAGCGGGGGGGCGCGGACCCAGTACTTC.

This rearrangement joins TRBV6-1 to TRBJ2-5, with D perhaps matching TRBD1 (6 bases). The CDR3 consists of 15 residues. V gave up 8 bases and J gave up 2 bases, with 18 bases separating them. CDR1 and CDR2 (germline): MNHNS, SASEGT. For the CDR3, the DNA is TGTGCCAGCTCTGTGCATTTGACAGGACAAGAGACCCAGTACTTC. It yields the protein CASSVHLTGQETQYF.

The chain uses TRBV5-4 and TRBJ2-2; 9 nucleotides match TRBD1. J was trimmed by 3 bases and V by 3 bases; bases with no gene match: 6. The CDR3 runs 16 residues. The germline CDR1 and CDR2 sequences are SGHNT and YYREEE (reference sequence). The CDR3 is CASSSPQGAHTGELFF. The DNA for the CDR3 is TGTGCCAGCAGCTCACCACAGGGGGCCCACACCGGGGAGCTGTTTTTT.

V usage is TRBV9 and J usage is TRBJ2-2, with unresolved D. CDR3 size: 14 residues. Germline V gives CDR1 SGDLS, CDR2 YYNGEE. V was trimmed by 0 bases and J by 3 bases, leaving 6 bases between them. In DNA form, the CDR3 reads TGTGCCAGCAGCGTAGGAGATCACACCGGGGAGCTGTTTTTT. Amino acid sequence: CASSVGDHTGELFF.

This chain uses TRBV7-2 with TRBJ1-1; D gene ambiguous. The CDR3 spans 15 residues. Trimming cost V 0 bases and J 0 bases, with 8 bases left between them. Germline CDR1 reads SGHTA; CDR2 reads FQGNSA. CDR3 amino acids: CASSLAGLMNTEAFF. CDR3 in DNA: TGTGCCAGCAGCTTAGCCGGACTGATGAACACTGAAGCTTTCTTT.

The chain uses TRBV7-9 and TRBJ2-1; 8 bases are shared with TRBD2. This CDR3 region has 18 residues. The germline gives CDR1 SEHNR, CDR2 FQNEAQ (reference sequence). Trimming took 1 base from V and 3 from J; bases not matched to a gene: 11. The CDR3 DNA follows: TGTGCCAGCAGCTTAGTGTCAGACGGGAGGGCCGGCTACAATGAGCAGTTCTTC. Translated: CASSLVSDGRAGYNEQFF.

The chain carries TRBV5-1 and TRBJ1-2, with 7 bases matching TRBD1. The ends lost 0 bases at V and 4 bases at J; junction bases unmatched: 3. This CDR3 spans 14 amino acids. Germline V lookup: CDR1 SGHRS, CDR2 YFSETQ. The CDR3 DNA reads TGCGCCAGCAGCTTGGAGGGACAGCTCTATGGCTACACCTTC. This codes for CASSLEGQLYGYTF.

CDR3 residues: CASSIWTGRLADTIYF. In nucleotides, the CDR3 is TGTGCCAGCAGCATATGGACAGGGCGGCTTGCGGACACCATATATTTT. This chain connects TRBV7-9 to TRBJ1-3; 8 nucleotides align to TRBD1. Germline-derived CDR1 and CDR2 are SEHNR and FQNEAQ (reference sequence). This CDR3 region has 16 residues. The V and J ends lost 5 bases and 8 bases, in that order; junction bases with no gene match: 14.

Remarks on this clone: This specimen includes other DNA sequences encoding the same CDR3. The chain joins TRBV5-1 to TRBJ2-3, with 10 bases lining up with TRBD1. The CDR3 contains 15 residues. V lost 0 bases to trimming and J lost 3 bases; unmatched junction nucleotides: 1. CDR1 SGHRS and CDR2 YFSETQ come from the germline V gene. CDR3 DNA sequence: TGCGCCAGCAGCTTGGGGACAGGGGGTACAGATACGCAGTATTTT. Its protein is CASSLGTGGTDTQYF. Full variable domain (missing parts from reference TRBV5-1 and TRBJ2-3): KAGVTQTPRYLIKTRGQQVTLSCSPISGHRSVSWYQQTPGQGLQFLFEYFSETQRNKGNFPGRFSGRQFSNSRSEMNVSTLELGDSALYLCASSLGTGGTDTQYFGPGTRLTVL.

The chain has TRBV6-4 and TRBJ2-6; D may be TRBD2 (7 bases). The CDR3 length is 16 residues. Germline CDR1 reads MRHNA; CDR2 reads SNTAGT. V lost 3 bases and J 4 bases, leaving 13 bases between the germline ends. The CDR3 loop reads CASSEGRGSGANVLTF. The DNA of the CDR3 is TGTGCCAGCAGTGAGGGGAGGGGGTCGGGGGCCAACGTCCTGACTTTC.

CDR3 nucleotide sequence: TGTGCCAGCACCCTAGGGGGAGGGCCAGATACGCAGTATTTT. It codes for CASTLGGGPDTQYF. The gene calls are TRBV2 and TRBJ2-3; D possibly corresponds to TRBD2 (7 bases). The CDR3 contains 14 residues. CDR1 is SNHLY and CDR2 is FYNNEI in the germline V gene. V was trimmed by 7 bases and J by 4 bases, leaving 15 bases between them.

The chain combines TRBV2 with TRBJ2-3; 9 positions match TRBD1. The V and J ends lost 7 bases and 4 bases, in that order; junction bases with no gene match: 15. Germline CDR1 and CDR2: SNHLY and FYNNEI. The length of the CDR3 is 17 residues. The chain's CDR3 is CASNFRGTGTVADTQYF. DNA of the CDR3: TGTGCCAGCAACTTCAGGGGGACAGGGACAGTTGCAGATACGCAGTATTTT.